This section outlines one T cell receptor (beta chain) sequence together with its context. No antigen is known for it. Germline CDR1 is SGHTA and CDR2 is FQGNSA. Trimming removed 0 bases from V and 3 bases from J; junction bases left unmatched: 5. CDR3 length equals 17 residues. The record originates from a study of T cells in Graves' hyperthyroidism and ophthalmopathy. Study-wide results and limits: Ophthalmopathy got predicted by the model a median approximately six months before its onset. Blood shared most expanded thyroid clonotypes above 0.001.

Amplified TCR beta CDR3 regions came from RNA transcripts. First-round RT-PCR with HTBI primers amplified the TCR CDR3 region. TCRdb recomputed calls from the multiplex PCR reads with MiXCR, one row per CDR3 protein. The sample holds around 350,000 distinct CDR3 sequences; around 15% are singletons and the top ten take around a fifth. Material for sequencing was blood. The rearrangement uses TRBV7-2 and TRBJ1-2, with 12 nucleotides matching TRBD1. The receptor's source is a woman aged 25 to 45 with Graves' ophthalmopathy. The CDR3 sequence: CASSLAAGTGGDYGYTF. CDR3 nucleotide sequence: TGTGCCAGCAGCTTAGCGGCGGGGACAGGGGGCGACTATGGCTACACCTTC.